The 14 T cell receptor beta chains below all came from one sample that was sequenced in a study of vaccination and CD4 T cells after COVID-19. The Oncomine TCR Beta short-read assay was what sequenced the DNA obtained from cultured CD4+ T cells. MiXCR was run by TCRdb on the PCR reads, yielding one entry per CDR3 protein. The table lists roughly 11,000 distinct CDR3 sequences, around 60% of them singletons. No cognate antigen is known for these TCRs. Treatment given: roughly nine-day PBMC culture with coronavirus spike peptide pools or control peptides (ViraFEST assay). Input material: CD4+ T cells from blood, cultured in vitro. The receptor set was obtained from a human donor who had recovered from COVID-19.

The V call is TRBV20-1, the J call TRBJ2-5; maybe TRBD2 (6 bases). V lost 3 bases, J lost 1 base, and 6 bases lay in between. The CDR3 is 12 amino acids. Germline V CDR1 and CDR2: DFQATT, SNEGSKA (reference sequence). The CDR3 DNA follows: TGCAGTGCTAGTAGCGGCCAAGAGACCCAGTACTTC. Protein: CSASSGQETQYF.

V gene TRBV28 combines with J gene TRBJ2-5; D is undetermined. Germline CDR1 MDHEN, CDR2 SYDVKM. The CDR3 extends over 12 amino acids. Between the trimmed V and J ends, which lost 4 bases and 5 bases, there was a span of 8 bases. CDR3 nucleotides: TGTGCCAGCAGTTCCGTAGTGGAGACCCAGTACTTC. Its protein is CASSSVVETQYF.

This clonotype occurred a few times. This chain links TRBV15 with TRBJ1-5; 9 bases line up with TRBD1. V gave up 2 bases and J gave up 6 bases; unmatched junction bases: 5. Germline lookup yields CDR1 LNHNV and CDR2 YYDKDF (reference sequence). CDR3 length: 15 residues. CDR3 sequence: CATSRRQGEVQPQHF. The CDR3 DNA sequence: TGTGCCACCAGCAGAAGACAGGGGGAAGTTCAGCCCCAGCATTTT.

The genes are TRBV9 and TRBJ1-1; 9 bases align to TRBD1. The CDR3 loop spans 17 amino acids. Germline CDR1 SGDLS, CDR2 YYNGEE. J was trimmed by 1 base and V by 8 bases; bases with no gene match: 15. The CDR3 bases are TGTGCCAGGTCGCATTCTGTACCGGGACAGGGGAACACTGAAGCTTTCTTT. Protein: CARSHSVPGQGNTEAFF.

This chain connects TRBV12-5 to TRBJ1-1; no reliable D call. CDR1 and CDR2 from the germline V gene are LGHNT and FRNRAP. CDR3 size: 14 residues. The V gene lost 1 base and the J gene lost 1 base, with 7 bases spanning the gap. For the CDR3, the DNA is TGTGCTAGTGGTTTGGGGCAGCAGAACACTGAAGCTTTCTTT. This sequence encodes CASGLGQQNTEAFF.

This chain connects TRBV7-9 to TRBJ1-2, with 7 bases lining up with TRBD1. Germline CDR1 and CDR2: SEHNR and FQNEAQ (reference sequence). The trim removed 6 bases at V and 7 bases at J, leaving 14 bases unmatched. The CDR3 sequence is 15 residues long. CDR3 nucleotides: TGTGCCAGCAGGGAACAGGGGCGATCTATTTCTGGCTACACCTTC. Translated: CASREQGRSISGYTF.

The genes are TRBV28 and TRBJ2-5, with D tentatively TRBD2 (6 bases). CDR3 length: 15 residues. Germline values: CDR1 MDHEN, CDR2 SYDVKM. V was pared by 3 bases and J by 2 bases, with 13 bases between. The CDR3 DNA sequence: TGTGCCAGCAGTTTGCGGGGATTGGGGCAAGAGACCCAGTACTTC. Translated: CASSLRGLGQETQYF.

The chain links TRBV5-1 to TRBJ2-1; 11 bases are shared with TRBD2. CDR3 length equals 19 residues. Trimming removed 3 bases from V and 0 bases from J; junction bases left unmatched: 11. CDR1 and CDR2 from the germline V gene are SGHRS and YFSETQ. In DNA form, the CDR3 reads TGCGCCAGCAGCTCGCAGGGGACTAGCGGTTCGAGCTCCTACAATGAGCAGTTCTTC. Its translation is CASSSQGTSGSSSYNEQFF.

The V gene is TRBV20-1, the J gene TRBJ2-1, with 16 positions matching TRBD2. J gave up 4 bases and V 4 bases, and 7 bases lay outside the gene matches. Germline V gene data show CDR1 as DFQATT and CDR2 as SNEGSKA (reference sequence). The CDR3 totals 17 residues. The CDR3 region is CSAKAGLAGGRYNEQFF. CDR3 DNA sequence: TGCAGTGCTAAGGCGGGACTAGCGGGGGGGCGGTACAATGAGCAGTTCTTC.

This CDR3 is CASSFTGNTEAFF. The DNA of the CDR3 is TGCGCCAGCAGCTTCACAGGGAACACTGAAGCTTTCTTT. The chain couples TRBV5-1 to TRBJ1-1, with D perhaps TRBD1 (5 bases). Germline V gene data show CDR1 as SGHRS and CDR2 as YFSETQ. CDR3 length: 13 residues. Trimming removed 2 bases from V and 1 base from J, with 6 bases in between.

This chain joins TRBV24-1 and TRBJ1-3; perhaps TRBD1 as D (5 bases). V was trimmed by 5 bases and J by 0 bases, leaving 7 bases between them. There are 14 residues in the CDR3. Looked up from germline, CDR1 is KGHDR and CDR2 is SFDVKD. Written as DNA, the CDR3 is TGTGCCACCAGTGGTGGGGGCTCTGGAAACACCATATATTTT. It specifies CATSGGGSGNTIYF.

DNA for the CDR3: TGTGCCAGCAGCTCTCGATCAAGCCACGATTCACCCCTCCACTTT. Translated, it gives CASSSRSSHDSPLHF. The gene calls are TRBV5-4 and TRBJ1-6; D is undetermined. Trimming cost V 3 bases and J 8 bases, with 15 bases left between them. Germline V gene lookup returns CDR1 SGHNT and CDR2 YYREEE (reference sequence). The CDR3 runs 15 residues.

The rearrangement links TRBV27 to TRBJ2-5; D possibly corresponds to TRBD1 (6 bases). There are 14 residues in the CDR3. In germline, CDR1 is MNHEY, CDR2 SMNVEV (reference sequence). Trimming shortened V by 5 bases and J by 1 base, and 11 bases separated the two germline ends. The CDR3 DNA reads TGTGCCAGCAGTCCTGTGGACAGCCAAGAGACCCAGTACTTC. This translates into CASSPVDSQETQYF.

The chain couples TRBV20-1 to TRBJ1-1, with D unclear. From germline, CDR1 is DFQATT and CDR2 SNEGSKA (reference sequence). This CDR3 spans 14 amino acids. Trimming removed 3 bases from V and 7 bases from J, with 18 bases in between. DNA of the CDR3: TGCAGTGCTAGCTCCTCGACGGATCAGAGTGAAGCTTTCTTT. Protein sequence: CSASSSTDQSEAFF.